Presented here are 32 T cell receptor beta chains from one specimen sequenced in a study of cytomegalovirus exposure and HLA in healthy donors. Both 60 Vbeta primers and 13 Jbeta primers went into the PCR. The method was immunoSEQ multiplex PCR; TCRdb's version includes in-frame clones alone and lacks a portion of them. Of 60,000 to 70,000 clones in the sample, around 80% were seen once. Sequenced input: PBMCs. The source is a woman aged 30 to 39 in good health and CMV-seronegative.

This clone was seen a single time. Here the CDR3 DNA reads TGTGCCAGCAGGGCCCCGGGGAGTGGTGGCTACACCTTC. This sequence encodes CASRAPGSGGYTF. The chain recombines TRBV6-4 with TRBJ1-2; no firm D call. The V and J ends lost 6 bases and 7 bases respectively, with 15 bases between them. The length of the CDR3 is 13 residues. Germline lookup yields CDR1 MRHNA and CDR2 SNTAGT.

CDR3 nucleotide sequence: TGTGCCAGCAGTGAGTTAGGAGACAGGGTCCTGTCTGGGGCCAACGTCCTGACTTTC. Its translation: CASSELGDRVLSGANVLTF. The chain couples TRBV2 to TRBJ2-6; TRBD1 matches 7 bases. The CDR3 totals 19 residues. Trimming at V came to 3 bases and at J to 1 base, leaving 12 bases not matched to a gene. Looked up from germline, CDR1 is SNHLY and CDR2 is FYNNEI. The whole variable domain, remainder taken from reference TRBV2 and TRBJ2-6, is EPEVTQTPSHQVTQMGQEVILRCVPISNHLYFYWYRQILGQKVEFLVSFYNNEISEKSEIFDDQFSVERPDGSNFTLKIRSTKLEDSAMYFCASSELGDRVLSGANVLTFGAGSRLTVL.

The CDR3 DNA is TGTGCCAGCAGTTACTATAGCGGGGGGGGGACCGGGGAGCTGTTTTTT. Encoded protein: CASSYYSGGGTGELFF. J is TRBJ2-2 and V is TRBV6-5; 11 bases are shared with TRBD2. The germline CDR1 and CDR2 sequences are MNHEY and SVGAGI. The CDR3 sequence is 16 residues long. The V segment lost 1 base and the J segment 5 bases; nucleotides outside the gene matches: 3.

CDR3 residues: CASSLSENSGANVLTF. CDR3 DNA: TGTGCCAGCAGCTTATCGGAGAACTCTGGGGCCAACGTCCTGACTTTC. This chain links TRBV7-8 with TRBJ2-6; no firm D call. The CDR3 has 16 amino acids. Germline CDR1 SGHVS, CDR2 FQNEAQ. The ends were cut back, 2 bases at V and 0 bases at J, with 8 bases in the middle.

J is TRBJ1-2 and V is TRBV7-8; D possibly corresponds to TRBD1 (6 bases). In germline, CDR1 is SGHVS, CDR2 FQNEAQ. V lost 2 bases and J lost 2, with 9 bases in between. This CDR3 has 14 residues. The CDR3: CASSLLQGNYGYTF. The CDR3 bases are TGTGCCAGCAGCTTATTGCAGGGGAACTATGGCTACACCTTC.

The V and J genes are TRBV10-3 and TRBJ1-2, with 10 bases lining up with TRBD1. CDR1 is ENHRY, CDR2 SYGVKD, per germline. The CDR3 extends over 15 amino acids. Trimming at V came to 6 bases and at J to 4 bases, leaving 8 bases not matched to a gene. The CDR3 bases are TGTGCCATCAGAATACGGGACAGGGGACCCTATGGCTACACCTTC. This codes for CAIRIRDRGPYGYTF.

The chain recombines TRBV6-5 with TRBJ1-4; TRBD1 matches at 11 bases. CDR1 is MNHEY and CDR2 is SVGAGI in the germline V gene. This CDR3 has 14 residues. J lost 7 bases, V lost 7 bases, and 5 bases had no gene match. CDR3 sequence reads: CASTRGTGGEKLFF. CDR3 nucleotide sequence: TGTGCCAGCACCCGCGGGACAGGGGGTGAAAAACTGTTTTTT.

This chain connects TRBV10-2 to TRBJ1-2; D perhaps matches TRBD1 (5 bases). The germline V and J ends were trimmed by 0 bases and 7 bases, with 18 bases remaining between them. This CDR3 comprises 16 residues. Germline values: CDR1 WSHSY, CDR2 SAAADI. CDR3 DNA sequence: TGCGCCAGCAGTGAGTCCCAGGGAATAGGCGTCGGTGGCTACACCTTC. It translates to CASSESQGIGVGGYTF.

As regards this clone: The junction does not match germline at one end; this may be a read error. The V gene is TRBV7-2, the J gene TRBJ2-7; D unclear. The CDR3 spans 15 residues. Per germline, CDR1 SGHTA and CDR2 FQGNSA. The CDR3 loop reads CASSTQKAGSHEQYF. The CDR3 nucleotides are TGTGCCAGCAGCACCCAGAAGGCAGGCTCCCACGAGCAGTACTTC.

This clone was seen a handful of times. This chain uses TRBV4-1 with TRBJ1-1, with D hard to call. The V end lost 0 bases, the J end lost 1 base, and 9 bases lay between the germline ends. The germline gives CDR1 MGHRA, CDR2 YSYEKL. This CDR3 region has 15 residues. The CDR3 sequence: CASSQDEGPNTEAFF. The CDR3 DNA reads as TGCGCCAGCAGCCAAGATGAGGGCCCGAACACTGAAGCTTTCTTT.

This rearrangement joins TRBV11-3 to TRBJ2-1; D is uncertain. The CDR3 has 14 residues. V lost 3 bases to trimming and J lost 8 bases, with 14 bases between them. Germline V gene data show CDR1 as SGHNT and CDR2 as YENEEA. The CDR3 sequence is CASSFHPPLDEQFF. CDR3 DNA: TGTGCCAGCAGCTTTCACCCCCCGTTAGATGAGCAGTTCTTC.

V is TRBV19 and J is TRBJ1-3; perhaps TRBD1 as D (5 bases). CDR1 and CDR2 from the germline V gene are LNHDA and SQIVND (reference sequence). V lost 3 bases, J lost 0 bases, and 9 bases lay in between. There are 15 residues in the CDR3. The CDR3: CASSISGLSGNTIYF. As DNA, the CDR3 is TGTGCCAGTAGTATCTCGGGACTCTCTGGAAACACCATATATTTT.

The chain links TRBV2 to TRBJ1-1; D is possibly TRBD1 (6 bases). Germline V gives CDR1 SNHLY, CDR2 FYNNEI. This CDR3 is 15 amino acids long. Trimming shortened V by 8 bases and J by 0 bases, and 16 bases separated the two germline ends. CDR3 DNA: TGTGCCAGCCATCATAGGACAGCCTTGAACACTGAAGCTTTCTTT. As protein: CASHHRTALNTEAFF.

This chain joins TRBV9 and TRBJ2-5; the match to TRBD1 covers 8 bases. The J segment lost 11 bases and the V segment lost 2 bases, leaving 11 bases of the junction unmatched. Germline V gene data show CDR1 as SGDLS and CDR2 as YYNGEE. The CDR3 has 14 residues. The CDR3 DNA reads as TGTGCCAGCAGCGTCGACAGGGGATCTCGGGAGCAGTACTTC. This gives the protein CASSVDRGSREQYF.

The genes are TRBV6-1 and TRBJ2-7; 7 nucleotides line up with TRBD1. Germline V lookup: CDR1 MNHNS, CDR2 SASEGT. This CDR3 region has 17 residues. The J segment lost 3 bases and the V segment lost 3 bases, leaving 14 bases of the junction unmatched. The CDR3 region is CASSDPLDRRRSYEQYF. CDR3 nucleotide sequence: TGTGCCAGCAGTGACCCGTTGGACAGGCGGAGGAGCTACGAGCAGTACTTC.

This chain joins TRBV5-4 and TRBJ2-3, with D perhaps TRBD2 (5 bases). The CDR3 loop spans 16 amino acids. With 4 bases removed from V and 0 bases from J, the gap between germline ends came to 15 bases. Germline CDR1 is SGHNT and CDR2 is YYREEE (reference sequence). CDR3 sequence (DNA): TGTGCCAGCAGCCCCCAAGGTGCGGGCAGCACAGATACGCAGTATTTT. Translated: CASSPQGAGSTDTQYF.

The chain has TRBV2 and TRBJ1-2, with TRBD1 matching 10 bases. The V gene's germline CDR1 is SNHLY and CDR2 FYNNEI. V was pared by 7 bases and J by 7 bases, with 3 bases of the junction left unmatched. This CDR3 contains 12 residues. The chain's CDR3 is CASTRTGGGYTF. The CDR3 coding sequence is TGTGCCAGCACCCGGACAGGGGGTGGCTACACCTTC.

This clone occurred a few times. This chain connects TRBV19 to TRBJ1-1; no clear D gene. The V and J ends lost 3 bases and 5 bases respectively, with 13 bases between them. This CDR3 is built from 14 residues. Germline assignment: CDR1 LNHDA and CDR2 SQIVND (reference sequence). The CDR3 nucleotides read TGTGCCAGTAGTATGATTGGGGAGAGGACTGAAGCTTTCTTT. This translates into CASSMIGERTEAFF.

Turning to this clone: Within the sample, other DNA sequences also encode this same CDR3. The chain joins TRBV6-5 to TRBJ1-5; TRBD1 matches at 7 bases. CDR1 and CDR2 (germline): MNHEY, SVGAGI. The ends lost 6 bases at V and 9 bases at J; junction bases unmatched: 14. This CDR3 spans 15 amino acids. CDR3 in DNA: TGTGCCAGCAGCCTACGAGGACAGGAGTCCTGGCCCCAGCATTTT. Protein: CASSLRGQESWPQHF.

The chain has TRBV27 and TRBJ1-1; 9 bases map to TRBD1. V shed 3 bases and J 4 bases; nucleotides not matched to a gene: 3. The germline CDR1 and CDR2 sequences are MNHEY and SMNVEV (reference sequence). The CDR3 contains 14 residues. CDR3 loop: CASSFPTGGTEAFF. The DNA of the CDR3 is TGTGCCAGCAGTTTTCCGACAGGGGGCACTGAAGCTTTCTTT.

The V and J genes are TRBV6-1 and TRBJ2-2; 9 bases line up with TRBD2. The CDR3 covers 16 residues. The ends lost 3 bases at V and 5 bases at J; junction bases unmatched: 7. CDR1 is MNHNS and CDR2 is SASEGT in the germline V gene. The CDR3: CASSEEGLAYTGELFF. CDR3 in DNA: TGTGCCAGCAGTGAGGAGGGACTAGCTTATACCGGGGAGCTGTTTTTT.

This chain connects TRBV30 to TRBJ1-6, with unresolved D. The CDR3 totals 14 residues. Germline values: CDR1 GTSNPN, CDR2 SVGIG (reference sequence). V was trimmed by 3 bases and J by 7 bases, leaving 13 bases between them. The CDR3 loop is CAWSAGPANSPLHF. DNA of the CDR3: TGTGCCTGGAGCGCAGGTCCCGCCAATTCACCCCTCCACTTT.

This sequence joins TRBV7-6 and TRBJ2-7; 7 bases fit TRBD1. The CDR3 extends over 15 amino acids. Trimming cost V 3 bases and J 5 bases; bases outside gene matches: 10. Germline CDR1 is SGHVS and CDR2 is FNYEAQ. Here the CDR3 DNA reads TGTGCCAGCAGCTTTCTAGAGGGGGCTAGCCACGAGCAGTACTTC. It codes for CASSFLEGASHEQYF.

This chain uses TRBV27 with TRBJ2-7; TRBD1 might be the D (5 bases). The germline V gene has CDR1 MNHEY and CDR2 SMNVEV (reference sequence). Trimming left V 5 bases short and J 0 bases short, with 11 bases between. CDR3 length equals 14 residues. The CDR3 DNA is TGTGCCAGCAGTACCGACAGACTCTCCTACGAGCAGTACTTC. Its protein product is CASSTDRLSYEQYF.

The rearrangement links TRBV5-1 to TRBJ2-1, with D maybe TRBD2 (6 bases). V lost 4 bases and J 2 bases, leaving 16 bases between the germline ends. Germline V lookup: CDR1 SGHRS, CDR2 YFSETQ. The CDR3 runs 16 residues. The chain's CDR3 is CASSPGTGPTYNEQFF. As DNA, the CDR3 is TGCGCCAGCAGCCCCGGGACTGGCCCAACCTACAATGAGCAGTTCTTC.

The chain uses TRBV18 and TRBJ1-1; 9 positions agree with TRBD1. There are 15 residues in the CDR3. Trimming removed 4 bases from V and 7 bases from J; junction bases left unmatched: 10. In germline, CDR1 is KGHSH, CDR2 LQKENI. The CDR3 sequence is CASSQSRDRAGEAFF. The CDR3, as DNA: TGTGCCAGCTCACAGTCCCGGGACAGGGCGGGTGAAGCTTTCTTT.

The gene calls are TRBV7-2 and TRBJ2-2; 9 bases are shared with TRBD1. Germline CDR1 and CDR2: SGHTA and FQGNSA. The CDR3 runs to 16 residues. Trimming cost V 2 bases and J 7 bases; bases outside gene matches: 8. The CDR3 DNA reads TGTGCCAGCAGCTTAAGTCCCGGGACAGGGTTCGGGGAGCTGTTTTTT. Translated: CASSLSPGTGFGELFF.

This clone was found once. The CDR3 loop reads CASSLEGLAGQETQYF. The CDR3 region has the DNA TGTGCCAGCAGCTTAGAGGGACTAGCGGGGCAAGAGACCCAGTACTTC. V gene TRBV7-9 combines with J gene TRBJ2-5; 13 bases are a match to TRBD2. CDR1 is SEHNR and CDR2 is FQNEAQ in the germline V gene (reference sequence). V was pared by 1 base and J by 2 bases, with 1 base of the junction left unmatched. This CDR3 contains 16 residues.

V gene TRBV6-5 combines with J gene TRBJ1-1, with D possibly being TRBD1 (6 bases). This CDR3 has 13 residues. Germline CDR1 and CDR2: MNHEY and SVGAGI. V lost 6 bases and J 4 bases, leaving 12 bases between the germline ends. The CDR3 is CASRRGASTEAFF. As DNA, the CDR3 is TGTGCCAGCAGGCGGGGGGCGAGCACTGAAGCTTTCTTT.

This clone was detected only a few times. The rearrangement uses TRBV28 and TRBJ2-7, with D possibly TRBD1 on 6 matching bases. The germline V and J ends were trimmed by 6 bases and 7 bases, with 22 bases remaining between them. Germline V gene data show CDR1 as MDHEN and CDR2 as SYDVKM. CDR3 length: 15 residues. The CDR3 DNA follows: TGTGCCAGCAGCCTCCGACAGGCCGAATTAAGGGAGCAGTACTTC. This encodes CASSLRQAELREQYF.

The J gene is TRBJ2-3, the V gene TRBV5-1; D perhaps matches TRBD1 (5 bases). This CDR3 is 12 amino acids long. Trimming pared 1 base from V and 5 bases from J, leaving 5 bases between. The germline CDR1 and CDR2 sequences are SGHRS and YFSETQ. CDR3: CASSLRGDTQYF. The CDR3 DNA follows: TGCGCCAGCAGCTTGAGGGGAGATACGCAGTATTTT.

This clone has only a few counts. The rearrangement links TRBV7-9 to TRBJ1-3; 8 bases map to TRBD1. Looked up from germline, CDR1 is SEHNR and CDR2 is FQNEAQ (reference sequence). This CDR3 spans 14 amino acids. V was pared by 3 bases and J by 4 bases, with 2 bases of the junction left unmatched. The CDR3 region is CASSLGQEGNTIYF. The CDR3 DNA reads TGTGCCAGCAGCTTGGGACAGGAAGGAAACACCATATATTTT. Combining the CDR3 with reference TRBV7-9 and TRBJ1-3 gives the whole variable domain DTGVSQNPRHKITKRGQNVTFRCDPISEHNRLYWYRQTLGQGPEFLTYFQNEAQLEKSRLLSDRFSAERPKGSFSTLEIQRTEQGDSAMYLCASSLGQEGNTIYFGEGSWLTVV.